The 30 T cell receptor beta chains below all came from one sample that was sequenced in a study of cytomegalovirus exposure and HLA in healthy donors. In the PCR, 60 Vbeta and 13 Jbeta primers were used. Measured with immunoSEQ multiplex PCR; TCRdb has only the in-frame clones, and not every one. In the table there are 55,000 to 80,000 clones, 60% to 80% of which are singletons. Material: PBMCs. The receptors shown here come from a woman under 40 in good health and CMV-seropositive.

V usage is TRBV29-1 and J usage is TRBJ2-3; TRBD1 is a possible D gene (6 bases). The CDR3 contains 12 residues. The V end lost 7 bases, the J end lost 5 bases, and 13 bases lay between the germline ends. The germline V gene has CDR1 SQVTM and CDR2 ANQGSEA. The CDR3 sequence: CSAHRDGDTQYF. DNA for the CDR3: TGCAGCGCCCACAGGGATGGAGATACGCAGTATTTT.

The CDR3 loop reads CASSRSGRTTDTQYF. CDR3 sequence (DNA): TGTGCCAGCAGTCGTAGCGGGAGGACGACAGATACGCAGTATTTT. The chain uses TRBV6-5 and TRBJ2-3; 10 bases map to TRBD2. The V segment lost 5 bases and the J segment 3 bases; nucleotides outside the gene matches: 5. CDR3 length: 15 residues. CDR1 and CDR2 (germline): MNHEY, SVGAGI.

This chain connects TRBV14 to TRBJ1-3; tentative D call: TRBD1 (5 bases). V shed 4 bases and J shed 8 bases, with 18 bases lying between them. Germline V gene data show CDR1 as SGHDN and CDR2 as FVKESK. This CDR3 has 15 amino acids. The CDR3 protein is CASSPYRSRRDTIYF. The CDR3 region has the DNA TGTGCCAGCAGCCCCTACAGGTCGAGGAGAGACACCATATATTTT.

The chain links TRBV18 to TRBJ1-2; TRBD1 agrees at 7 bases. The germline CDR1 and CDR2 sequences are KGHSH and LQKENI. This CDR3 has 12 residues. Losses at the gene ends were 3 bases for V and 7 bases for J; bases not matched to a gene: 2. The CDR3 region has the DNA TGTGCCAGCTCACCGGAGGGGGCTGGCTACACCTTC. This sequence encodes CASSPEGAGYTF.

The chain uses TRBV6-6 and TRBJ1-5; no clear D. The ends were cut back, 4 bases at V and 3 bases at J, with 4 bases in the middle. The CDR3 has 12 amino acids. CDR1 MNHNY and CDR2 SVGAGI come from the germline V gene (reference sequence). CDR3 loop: CASSSNNQPQHF. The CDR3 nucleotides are TGTGCCAGCAGTTCCAACAATCAGCCCCAGCATTTT.

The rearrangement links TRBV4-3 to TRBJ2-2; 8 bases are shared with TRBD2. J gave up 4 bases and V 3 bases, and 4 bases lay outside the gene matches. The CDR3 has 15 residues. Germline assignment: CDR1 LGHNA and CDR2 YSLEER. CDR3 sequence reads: CASSHDGRVTGELFF. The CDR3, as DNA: TGCGCCAGCAGCCATGACGGGAGGGTCACCGGGGAGCTGTTTTTT.

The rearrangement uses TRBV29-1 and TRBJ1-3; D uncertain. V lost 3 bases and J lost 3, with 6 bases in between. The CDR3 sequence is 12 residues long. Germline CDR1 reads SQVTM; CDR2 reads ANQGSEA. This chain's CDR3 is CSVEAGGNTIYF. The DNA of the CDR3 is TGCAGCGTTGAGGCAGGTGGAAACACCATATATTTT.

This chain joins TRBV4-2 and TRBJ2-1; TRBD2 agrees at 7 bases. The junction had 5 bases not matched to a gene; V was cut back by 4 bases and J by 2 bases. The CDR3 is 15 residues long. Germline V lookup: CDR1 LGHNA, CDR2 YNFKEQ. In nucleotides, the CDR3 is TGTGCCAGCAGCCTCCGACTAGCTACCTACAATGAGCAGTTCTTC. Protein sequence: CASSLRLATYNEQFF.

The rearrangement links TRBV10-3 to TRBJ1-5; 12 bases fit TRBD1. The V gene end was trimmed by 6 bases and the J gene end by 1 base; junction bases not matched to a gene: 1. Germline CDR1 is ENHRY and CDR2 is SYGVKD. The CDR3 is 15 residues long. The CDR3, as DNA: TGTGCCATCAGGGGGACAGGGGGCAGCAATCAGCCCCAGCATTTT. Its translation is CAIRGTGGSNQPQHF.

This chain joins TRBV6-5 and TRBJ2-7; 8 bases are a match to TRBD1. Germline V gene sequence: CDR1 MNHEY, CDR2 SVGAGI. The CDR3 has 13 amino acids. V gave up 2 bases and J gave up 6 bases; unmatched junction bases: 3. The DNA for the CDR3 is TGTGCCAGCAGTTACCGGACAGGGCCCGAGCAGTACTTC. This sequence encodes CASSYRTGPEQYF.

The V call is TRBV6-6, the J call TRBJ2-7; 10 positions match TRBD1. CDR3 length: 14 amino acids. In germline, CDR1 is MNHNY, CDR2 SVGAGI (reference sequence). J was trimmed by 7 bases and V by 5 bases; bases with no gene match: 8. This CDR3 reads CASSTGQGSREQYF. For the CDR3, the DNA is TGTGCCAGCAGTACGGGACAGGGGTCTCGAGAGCAGTACTTC.

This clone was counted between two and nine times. In DNA, the CDR3 is TGTGCCATCATGCAGGTCGACAGGGGGTCTGGCTACACCTTC. Protein: CAIMQVDRGSGYTF. The chain couples TRBV10-3 to TRBJ1-2, with 9 positions matching TRBD1. Trimming took 7 bases from V and 7 from J; bases not matched to a gene: 10. The CDR3 runs to 14 residues. Looked up from germline, CDR1 is ENHRY and CDR2 is SYGVKD.

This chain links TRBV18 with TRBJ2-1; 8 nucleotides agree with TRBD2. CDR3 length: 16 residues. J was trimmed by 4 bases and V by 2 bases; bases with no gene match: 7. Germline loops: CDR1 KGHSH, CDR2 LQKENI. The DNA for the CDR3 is TGTGCCAGCTCACCAGTCCTCGGGAGGGCGTACAATGAGCAGTTCTTC. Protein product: CASSPVLGRAYNEQFF.

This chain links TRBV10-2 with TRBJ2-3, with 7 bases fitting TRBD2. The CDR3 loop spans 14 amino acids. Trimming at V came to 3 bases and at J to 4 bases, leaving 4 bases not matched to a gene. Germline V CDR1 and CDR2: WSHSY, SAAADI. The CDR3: CASSERGRADTQYF. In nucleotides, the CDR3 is TGCGCCAGCAGTGAAAGAGGGAGGGCAGATACGCAGTATTTT.

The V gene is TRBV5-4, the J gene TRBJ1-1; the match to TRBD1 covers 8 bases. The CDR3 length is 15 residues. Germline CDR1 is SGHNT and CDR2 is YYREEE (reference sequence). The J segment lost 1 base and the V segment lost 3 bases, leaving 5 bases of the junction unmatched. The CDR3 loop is CASSSGQGKNTEAFF. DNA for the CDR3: TGTGCCAGCAGCTCAGGACAGGGTAAGAACACTGAAGCTTTCTTT.

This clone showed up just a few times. Written as DNA, the CDR3 is TGTGCCAGCCGTCCAGGCGGCGGGACTGAAGCTTTCTTT. Translating gives CASRPGGGTEAFF. The genes are TRBV5-6 and TRBJ1-1; no reliable D call. Trimming removed 7 bases from V and 5 bases from J, with 15 bases in between. Per germline, CDR1 SGHDT and CDR2 YYEEEE. This CDR3 comprises 13 residues.

The CDR3 here is CASSLSGRMNTEAFF. CDR3 sequence (DNA): TGTGCCAGCAGTTTATCAGGCCGGATGAACACTGAAGCTTTCTTT. This chain connects TRBV28 to TRBJ1-1; D is unclear. CDR3 length equals 15 residues. Per germline, CDR1 MDHEN and CDR2 SYDVKM. V lost 1 base and J 0 bases, leaving 9 bases between the germline ends. Full variable domain (outside the CDR3, taken from reference TRBV28 and TRBJ1-1): DVKVTQSSRYLVKRTGEKVFLECVQDMDHENMFWYRQDPGLGLRLIYFSYDVKMKEKGDIPEGYSVSREKKERFSLILESASTNQTSMYLCASSLSGRMNTEAFFGQGTRLTVV.

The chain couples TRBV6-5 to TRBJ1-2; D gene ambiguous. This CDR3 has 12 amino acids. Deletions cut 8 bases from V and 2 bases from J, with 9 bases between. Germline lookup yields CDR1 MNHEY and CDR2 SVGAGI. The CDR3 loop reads CASSRGNYGYTF. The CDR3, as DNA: TGTGCCAGCTCTCGCGGGAACTATGGCTACACCTTC.

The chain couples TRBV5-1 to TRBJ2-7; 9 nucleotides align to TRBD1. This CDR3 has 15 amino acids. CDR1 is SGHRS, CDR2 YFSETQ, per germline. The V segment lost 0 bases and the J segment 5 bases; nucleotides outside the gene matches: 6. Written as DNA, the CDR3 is TGCGCCAGCAGCTTGGGGACAGGGGCCGTCCACGAGCAGTACTTC. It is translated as CASSLGTGAVHEQYF.

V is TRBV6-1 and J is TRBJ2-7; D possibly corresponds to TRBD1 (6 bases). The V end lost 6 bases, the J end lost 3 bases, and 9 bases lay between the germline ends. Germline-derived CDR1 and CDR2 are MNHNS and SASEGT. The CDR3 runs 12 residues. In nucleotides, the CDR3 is TGTGCCAGCAGCCAACAGGGCTACGAGCAGTACTTC. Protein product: CASSQQGYEQYF.

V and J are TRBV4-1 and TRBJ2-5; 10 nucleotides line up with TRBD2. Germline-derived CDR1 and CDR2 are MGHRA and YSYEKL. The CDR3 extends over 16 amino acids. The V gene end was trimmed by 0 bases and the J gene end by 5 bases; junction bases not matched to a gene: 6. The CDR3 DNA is TGCGCCAGCAGCCAAGATAGCAGCGGGAGGGTGGAGACCCAGTACTTC. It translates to CASSQDSSGRVETQYF.

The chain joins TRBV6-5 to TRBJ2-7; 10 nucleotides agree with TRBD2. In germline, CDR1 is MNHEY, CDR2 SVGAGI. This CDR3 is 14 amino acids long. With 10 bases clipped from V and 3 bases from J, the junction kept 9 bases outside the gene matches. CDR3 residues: CATNLAGVGYEQYF. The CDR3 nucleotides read TGTGCCACCAACCTAGCGGGAGTGGGCTACGAGCAGTACTTC.

The CDR3 is CASSRGPANNEQFF. CDR3 DNA sequence: TGTGCCAGCAGTAGGGGGCCCGCTAACAATGAGCAGTTCTTC. The V gene is TRBV6-5, the J gene TRBJ2-1; 7 bases match TRBD1. V was clipped by 5 bases and J by 5 bases; unmatched bases: 6. The germline gives CDR1 MNHEY, CDR2 SVGAGI. The CDR3 sequence is 14 residues long.

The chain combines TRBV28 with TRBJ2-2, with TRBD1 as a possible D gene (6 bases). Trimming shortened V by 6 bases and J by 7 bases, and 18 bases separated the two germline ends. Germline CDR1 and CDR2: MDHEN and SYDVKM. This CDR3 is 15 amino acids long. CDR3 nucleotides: TGTGCCAGCAGCCATCAGGGGATGTTAGGCGGGGAGCTGTTTTTT. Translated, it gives CASSHQGMLGGELFF.

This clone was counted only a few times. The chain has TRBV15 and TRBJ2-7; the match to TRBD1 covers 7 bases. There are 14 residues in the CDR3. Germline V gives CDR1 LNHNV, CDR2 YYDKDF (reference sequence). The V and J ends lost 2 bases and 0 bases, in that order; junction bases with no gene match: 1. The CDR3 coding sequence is TGTGCCACCAGCAGAAGGGACAGCTCCTACGAGCAGTACTTC. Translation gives CATSRRDSSYEQYF.

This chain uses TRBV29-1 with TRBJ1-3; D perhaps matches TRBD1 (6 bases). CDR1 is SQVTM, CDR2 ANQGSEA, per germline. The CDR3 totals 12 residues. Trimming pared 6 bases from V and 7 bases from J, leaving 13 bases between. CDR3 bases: TGCAGCGTACAGGGTTCTAAGAACACCATATATTTT. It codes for CSVQGSKNTIYF.

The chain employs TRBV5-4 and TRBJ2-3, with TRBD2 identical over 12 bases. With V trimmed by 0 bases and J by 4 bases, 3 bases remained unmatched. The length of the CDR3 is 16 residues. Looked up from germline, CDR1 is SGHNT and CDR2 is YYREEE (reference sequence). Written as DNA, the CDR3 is TGTGCCAGCAGCTTGGGACTAGCGGGAGAGGCAGATACGCAGTATTTT. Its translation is CASSLGLAGEADTQYF.

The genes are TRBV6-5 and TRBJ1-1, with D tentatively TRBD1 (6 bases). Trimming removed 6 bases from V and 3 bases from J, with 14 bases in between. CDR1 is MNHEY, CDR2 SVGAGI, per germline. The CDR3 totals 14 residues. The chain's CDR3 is CASREGRGHTEAFF. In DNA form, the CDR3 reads TGTGCCAGCAGGGAAGGGCGGGGGCACACTGAAGCTTTCTTT.

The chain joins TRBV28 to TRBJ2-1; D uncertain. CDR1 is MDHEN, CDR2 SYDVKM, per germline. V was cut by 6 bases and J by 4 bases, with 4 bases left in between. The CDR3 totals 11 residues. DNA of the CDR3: TGTGCCAGCAGAACTTACAATGAGCAGTTCTTC. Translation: CASRTYNEQFF.

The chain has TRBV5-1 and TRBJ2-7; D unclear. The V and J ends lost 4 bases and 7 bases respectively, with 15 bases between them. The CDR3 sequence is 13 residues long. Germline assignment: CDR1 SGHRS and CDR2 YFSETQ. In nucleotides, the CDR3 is TGCGCCAGCAGCCTTGACACTGTGGGTGAGCAGTACTTC. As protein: CASSLDTVGEQYF.